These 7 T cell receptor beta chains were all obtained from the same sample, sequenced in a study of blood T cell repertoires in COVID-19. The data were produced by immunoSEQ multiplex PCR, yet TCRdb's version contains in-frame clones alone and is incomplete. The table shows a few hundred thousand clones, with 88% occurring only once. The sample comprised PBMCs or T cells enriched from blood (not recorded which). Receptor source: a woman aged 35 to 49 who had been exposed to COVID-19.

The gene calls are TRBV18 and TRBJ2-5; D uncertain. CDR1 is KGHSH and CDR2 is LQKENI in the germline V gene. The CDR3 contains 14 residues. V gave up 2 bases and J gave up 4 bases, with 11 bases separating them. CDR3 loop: CASSPEVVGETQYF. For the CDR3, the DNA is TGTGCCAGCTCACCAGAGGTTGTTGGAGAGACCCAGTACTTC.

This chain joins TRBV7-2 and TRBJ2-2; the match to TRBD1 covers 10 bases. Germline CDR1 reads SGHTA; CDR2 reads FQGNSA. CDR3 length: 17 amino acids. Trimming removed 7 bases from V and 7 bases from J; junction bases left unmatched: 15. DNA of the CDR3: TGTGCCAGCACCAAACCGGGACAGGGGAGAAATCACGGGGAGCTGTTTTTT. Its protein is CASTKPGQGRNHGELFF. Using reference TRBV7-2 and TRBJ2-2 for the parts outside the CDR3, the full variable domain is GAGVSQSPSNKVTEKGKDVELRCDPISGHTALYWYRQSLGQGLEFLIYFQGNSAPDKSGLPSDRFSAERTGGSVSTLTIQRTQQEDSAVYLCASTKPGQGRNHGELFFGEGSRLTVL.

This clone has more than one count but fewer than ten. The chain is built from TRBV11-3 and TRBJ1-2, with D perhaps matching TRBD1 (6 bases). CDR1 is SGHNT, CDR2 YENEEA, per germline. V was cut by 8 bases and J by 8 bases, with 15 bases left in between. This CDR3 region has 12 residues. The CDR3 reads CASGAGGRGYTF. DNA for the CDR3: TGTGCCAGCGGCGCGGGGGGGCGAGGCTACACCTTC.

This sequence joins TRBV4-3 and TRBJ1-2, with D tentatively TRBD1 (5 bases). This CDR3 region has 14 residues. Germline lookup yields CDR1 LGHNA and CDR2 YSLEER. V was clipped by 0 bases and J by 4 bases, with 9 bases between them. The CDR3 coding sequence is TGCGCCAGCAGCCAAGACCAGGGTCTCTATGGCTACACCTTC. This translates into CASSQDQGLYGYTF.

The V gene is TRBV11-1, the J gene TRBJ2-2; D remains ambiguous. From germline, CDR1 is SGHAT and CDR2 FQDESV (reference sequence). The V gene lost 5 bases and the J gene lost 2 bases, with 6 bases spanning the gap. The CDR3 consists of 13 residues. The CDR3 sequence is CASSQQNTGELFF. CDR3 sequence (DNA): TGTGCCAGCAGCCAACAAAACACCGGGGAGCTGTTTTTT.

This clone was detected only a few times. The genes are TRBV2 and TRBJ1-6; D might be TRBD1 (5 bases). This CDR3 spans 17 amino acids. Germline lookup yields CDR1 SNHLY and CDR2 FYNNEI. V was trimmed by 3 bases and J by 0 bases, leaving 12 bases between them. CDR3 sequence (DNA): TGTGCCAGCAGTGAGTCGCGGGGGTTCTCCTATAATTCACCCCTCCACTTT. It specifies CASSESRGFSYNSPLHF. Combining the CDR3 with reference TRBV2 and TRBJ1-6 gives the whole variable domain EPEVTQTPSHQVTQMGQEVILRCVPISNHLYFYWYRQILGQKVEFLVSFYNNEISEKSEIFDDQFSVERPDGSNFTLKIRSTKLEDSAMYFCASSESRGFSYNSPLHFGNGTRLTVT.

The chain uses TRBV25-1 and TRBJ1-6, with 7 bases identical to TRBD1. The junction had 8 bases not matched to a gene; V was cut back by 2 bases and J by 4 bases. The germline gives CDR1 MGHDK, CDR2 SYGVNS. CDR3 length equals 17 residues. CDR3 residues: CASSESRGGLYNSPLHF. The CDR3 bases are TGTGCCAGCAGTGAAAGTAGAGGGGGCCTATATAATTCACCCCTCCACTTT. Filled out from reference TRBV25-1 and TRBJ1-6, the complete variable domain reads EADIYQTPRYLVIGTGKKITLECSQTMGHDKMYWYQQDPGMELHLIHYSYGVNSTEKGDLSSESTVSRIRTEHFPLTLESARPSHTSQYLCASSESRGGLYNSPLHFGNGTRLTVT.